This T cell receptor beta chain was captured in a study of shared clonotypes between healthy human individuals. General study findings and limits: About 5% of naive CD4 clonotypes were shared across a few donors. It was anticipated that sequencing depth would influence how many clonotypes donors shared. The authors sampled blood alone, and tissue repertoires likely differ.

As regards this clone: Its target is not known.

Assay: immunoSEQ multiplex PCR; the TCRdb copy retains only in-frame clones and omits some. Altogether under 1 million clones are present, about 96% being singletons, with the ten largest covering approximately 0.2%. The ends were cut back, 4 bases at V and 2 bases at J, with 12 bases in the middle. Germline CDR1 and CDR2: SGHVS and FNYEAQ. The CDR3 sequence is 14 residues long. Only CD45RO-negative cells positively selected for CCR7 counted as naive CD8 cells, so terminally differentiated effector memory CD45RA+ cells were excluded. The chain is built from TRBV7-6 and TRBJ2-7; D possibly uses TRBD1 or TRBD2 (5 bases each). The sample comprised naive CD8+ T cells sorted from blood. The sequence was obtained from a man aged 30-40 years in good health. CDR3 in amino acids: CASSSGTHTYEQYF. The CDR3 coding sequence is TGTGCCAGCAGCTCAGGGACCCATACCTACGAGCAGTACTTC. The entire variable domain, with the rest obtained from reference TRBV7-6 and TRBJ2-7, is as follows: GAGVSQSPRYKVTKRGQDVALRCDPISGHVSLYWYRQALGQGPEFLTYFNYEAQQDKSGLPNDRFSAERPEGSISTLTIQRTEQRDSAMYRCASSSGTHTYEQYFGPGTRLTVT.